One and the same sample provided the 12 T cell receptor beta chains below, sequenced in a study of blood T cell repertoires in COVID-19. Sequencing was performed with immunoSEQ multiplex PCR; in TCRdb, only in-frame clones are kept and a portion is missing. The table shows around 140,000 clones, with approximately 85% occurring only once. The sequenced sample was peripheral blood. These TCRs come from a man between 65 and 79 years old with acute or convalescent COVID-19.

The chain combines TRBV5-1 with TRBJ1-1, with D perhaps matching TRBD1 (5 bases). Trimming removed 0 bases at V and 1 base at J, with 13 bases between. Germline V gene data show CDR1 as SGHRS and CDR2 as YFSETQ. This CDR3 has 16 amino acids. Here the CDR3 DNA reads TGCGCCAGCAGCTTGGGCCCCCAGGGAACGAACACTGAAGCTTTCTTT. Protein: CASSLGPQGTNTEAFF.

This rearrangement joins TRBV27 to TRBJ1-6; D possibly corresponds to TRBD1 (5 bases). V was clipped by 2 bases and J by 7 bases, with 12 bases between them. Germline CDR1 is MNHEY and CDR2 is SMNVEV (reference sequence). The CDR3 spans 15 residues. For the CDR3, the DNA is TGTGCCAGCAGTTTAAGGTGGGGGGTCAATTCACCCCTCCACTTT. It encodes CASSLRWGVNSPLHF.

This sequence joins TRBV13 and TRBJ1-3; 7 bases agree with TRBD1. The CDR3 covers 13 residues. Germline V lookup: CDR1 PRHDT, CDR2 FYEKMQ (reference sequence). Trimming took 6 bases from V and 4 from J; bases not matched to a gene: 3. DNA of the CDR3: TGTGCCAGCAGTTTGGACAGGGGAAACACCATATATTTT. Translating it yields CASSLDRGNTIYF.

V gene TRBV3-1 (or the pseudogene TRBV3-2) combines with J gene TRBJ2-2; 13 positions match TRBD2. In germline, CDR1 is LGHDT, CDR2 YNNKEL (reference sequence). The CDR3 has 17 residues. V was clipped by 4 bases and J by 7 bases; unmatched bases: 9. The CDR3 coding sequence is TGTGCCAGCAGCCTTCGACGACTAGCGGGAGGCCACGGGGAGCTGTTTTTT. It specifies CASSLRRLAGGHGELFF.

The gene calls are TRBV2 and TRBJ1-5, with unresolved D. The CDR3 length is 15 residues. Trimming removed 6 bases at V and 2 bases at J, with 14 bases between. The germline V gene encodes CDR1 SNHLY and CDR2 FYNNEI. The CDR3 region is CASRALEGGNQPQHF. The DNA of the CDR3 is TGTGCCAGCAGGGCGCTTGAAGGAGGCAATCAGCCCCAGCATTTT.

This clone was counted a single time. This chain uses TRBV2 with TRBJ1-2, with 8 bases lining up with TRBD1. V lost 7 bases to trimming and J lost 8 bases; unmatched junction nucleotides: 9. This CDR3 comprises 13 residues. Germline-derived CDR1 and CDR2 are SNHLY and FYNNEI. The CDR3 is CASMSGQGRGYTF. For the CDR3, the DNA is TGTGCCAGCATGTCAGGACAGGGTCGGGGCTACACCTTC.

About this clone: Other nucleotide sequences in the sample specify the same CDR3. The CDR3 DNA follows: TGCGCCAGCAGCTTGGGAGCCGGGACAGCGTACGAGCAGTACTTC. Translated, it gives CASSLGAGTAYEQYF. The gene calls are TRBV5-1 and TRBJ2-7, with 7 bases lining up with TRBD1. This CDR3 region has 15 residues. Looked up from germline, CDR1 is SGHRS and CDR2 is YFSETQ. The junction had 7 bases not matched to a gene; V was cut back by 0 bases and J by 4 bases.

V is TRBV14 and J is TRBJ1-6; 7 bases are shared with TRBD1. With 5 bases clipped from V and 5 bases from J, the junction kept 9 bases outside the gene matches. The CDR3 runs to 16 residues. Germline CDR1 and CDR2: SGHDN and FVKESK. This chain's CDR3 is CASSYETGTDNSPLHF. The CDR3 DNA sequence: TGTGCCAGCAGCTACGAGACAGGGACGGATAATTCACCCCTCCACTTT.

This clone came up once. In nucleotides, the CDR3 is TGTGCCAGCAGCTTAGCCCTACAGGGGGGTTTTGATGGCTACACCTTC. Translation: CASSLALQGGFDGYTF. The genes are TRBV7-2 and TRBJ1-2; 8 nucleotides align to TRBD1. From germline, CDR1 is SGHTA and CDR2 FQGNSA. CDR3 length: 16 residues. The ends lost 0 bases at V and 6 bases at J; junction bases unmatched: 9.

V gene TRBV5-1 combines with J gene TRBJ1-4; no clear D. Trimming left V 0 bases short and J 0 bases short, with 6 bases between. The germline gives CDR1 SGHRS, CDR2 YFSETQ. The CDR3 has 15 residues. CDR3 protein: CASSLGAATNEKLFF. Written as DNA, the CDR3 is TGCGCCAGCAGCTTGGGGGCTGCAACTAATGAAAAACTGTTTTTT.

This clone was picked up one time. The rearrangement links TRBV27 to TRBJ2-7; no definite D call. Germline values: CDR1 MNHEY, CDR2 SMNVEV (reference sequence). The germline V and J ends were trimmed by 1 base and 5 bases, with 18 bases remaining between them. The CDR3 extends over 16 amino acids. The DNA of the CDR3 is TGTGCCAGCAGTTTATATACCACCCTAGGTGGCAACGAGCAGTACTTC. The encoded protein is CASSLYTTLGGNEQYF.

This chain joins TRBV27 and TRBJ2-7; a weak D match, TRBD2 (5 bases). Per the germline V gene, CDR1 is MNHEY and CDR2 is SMNVEV (reference sequence). The CDR3 spans 15 residues. V dropped 0 bases and J dropped 1 base, with 10 bases sitting between them. This CDR3 is CASSLSGWRSYEQYF. The DNA of the CDR3 is TGTGCCAGCAGTTTATCGGGGTGGAGGTCCTACGAGCAGTACTTC.